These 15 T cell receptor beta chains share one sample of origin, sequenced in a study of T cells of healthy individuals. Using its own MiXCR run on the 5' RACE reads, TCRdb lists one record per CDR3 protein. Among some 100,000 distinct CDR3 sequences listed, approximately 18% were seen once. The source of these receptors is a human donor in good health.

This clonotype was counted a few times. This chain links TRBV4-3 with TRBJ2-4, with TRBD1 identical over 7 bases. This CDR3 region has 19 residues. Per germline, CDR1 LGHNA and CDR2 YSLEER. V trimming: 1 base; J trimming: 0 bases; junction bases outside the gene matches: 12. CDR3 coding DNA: TGCGCCAGCAGCCAAGGCTTGCAAGCAGGGGGAATAGCCAAAAACATTCAGTACTTC. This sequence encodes CASSQGLQAGGIAKNIQYF.

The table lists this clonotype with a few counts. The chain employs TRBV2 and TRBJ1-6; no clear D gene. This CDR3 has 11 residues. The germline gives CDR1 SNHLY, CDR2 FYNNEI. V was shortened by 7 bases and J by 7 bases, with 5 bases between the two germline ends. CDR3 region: CASTSNSPLHF. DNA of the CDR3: TGTGCCAGCACCTCAAATTCACCCCTCCACTTT. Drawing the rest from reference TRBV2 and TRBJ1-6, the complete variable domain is EPEVTQTPSHQVTQMGQEVILRCVPISNHLYFYWYRQILGQKVEFLVSFYNNEISEKSEIFDDQFSVERPDGSNFTLKIRSTKLEDSAMYFCASTSNSPLHFGNGTRLTVT.

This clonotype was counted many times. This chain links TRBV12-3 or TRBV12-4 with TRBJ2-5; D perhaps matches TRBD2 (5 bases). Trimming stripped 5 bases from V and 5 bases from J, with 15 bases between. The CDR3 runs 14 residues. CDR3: CASSPLADLETQYF. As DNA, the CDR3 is TGTGCCAGCAGTCCCCTAGCTGACCTCGAGACCCAGTACTTC.

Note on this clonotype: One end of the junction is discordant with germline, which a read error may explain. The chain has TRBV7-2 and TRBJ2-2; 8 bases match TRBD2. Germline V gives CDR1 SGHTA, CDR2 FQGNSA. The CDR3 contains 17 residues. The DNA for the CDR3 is TGTGCCAGCAGCTTAGATCCGGGGGGGCCGAACGCCGGGGAGCTGTTTTTT. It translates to CASSLDPGGPNAGELFF.

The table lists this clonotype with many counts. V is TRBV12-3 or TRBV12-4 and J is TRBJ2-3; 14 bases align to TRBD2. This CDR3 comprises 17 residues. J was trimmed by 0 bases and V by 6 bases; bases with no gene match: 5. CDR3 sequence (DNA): TGTGCCAGCAGCGGGACTAGCGGGAGATACAGCACAGATACGCAGTATTTT. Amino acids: CASSGTSGRYSTDTQYF.

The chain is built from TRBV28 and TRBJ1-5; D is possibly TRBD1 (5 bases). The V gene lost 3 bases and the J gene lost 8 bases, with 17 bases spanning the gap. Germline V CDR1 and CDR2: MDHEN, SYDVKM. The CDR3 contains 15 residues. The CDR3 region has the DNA TGTGCCAGCAGTTTGCCCGGGGCGGGCGTCGAGCCCCAGCATTTT. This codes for CASSLPGAGVEPQHF. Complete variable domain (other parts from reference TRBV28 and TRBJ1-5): DVKVTQSSRYLVKRTGEKVFLECVQDMDHENMFWYRQDPGLGLRLIYFSYDVKMKEKGDIPEGYSVSREKKERFSLILESASTNQTSMYLCASSLPGAGVEPQHFGDGTRLSIL.

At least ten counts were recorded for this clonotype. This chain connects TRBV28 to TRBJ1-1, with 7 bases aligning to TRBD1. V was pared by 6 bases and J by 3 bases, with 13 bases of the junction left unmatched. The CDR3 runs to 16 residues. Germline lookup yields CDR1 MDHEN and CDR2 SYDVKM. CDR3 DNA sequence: TGTGCCAGCAGCCCAGACAGGGAGGCCGGTTACACTGAAGCTTTCTTT. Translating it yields CASSPDREAGYTEAFF.

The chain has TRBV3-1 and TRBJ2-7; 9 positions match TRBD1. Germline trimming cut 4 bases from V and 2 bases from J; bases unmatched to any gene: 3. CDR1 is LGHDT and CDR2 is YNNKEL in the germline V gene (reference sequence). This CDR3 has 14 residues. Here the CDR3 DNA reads TGTGCCAGCAGCCCGGACAGGGGAGCCTACGAGCAGTACTTC. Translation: CASSPDRGAYEQYF.

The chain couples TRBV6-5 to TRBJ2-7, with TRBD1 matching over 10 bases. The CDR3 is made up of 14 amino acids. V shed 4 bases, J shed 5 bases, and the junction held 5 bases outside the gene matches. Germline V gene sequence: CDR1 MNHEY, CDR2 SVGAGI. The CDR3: CASSLTTGGNEQYF. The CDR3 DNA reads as TGTGCCAGCAGTTTGACGACAGGGGGCAACGAGCAGTACTTC.

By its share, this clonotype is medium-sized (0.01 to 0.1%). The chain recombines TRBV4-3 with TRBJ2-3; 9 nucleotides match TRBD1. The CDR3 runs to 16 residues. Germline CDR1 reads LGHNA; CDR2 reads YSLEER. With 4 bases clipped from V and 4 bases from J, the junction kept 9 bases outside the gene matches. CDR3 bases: TGCGCCAGCAGCCCCCAGACAGGGGGGGGAGCAGATACGCAGTATTTT. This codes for CASSPQTGGGADTQYF.

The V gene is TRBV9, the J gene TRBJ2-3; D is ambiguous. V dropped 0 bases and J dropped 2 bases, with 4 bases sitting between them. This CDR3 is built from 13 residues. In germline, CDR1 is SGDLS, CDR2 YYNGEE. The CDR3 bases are TGTGCCAGCAGCGTAGGGGACACAGATACGCAGTATTTT. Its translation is CASSVGDTDTQYF.

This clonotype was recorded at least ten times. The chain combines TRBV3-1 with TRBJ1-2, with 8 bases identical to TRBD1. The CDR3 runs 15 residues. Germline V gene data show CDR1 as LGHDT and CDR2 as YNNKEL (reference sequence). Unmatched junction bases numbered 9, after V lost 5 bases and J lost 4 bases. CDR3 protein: CASSDLDRASYGYTF. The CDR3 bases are TGTGCCAGCAGCGACCTGGACAGGGCCTCCTATGGCTACACCTTC.

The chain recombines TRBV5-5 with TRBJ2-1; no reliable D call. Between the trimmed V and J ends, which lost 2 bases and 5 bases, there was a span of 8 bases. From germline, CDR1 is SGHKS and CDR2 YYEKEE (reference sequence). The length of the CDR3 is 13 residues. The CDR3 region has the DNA TGTGCCAGCAGCTTCGGGCCGAACAATGAGCAGTTCTTC. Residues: CASSFGPNNEQFF.

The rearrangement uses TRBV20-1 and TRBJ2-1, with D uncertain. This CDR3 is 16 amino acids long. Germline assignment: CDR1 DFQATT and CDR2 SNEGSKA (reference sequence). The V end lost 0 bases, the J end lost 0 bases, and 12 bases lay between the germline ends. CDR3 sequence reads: CSARDPTSSSYNEQFF. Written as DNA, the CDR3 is TGCAGTGCTAGAGATCCCACTTCTTCCTCCTACAATGAGCAGTTCTTC.

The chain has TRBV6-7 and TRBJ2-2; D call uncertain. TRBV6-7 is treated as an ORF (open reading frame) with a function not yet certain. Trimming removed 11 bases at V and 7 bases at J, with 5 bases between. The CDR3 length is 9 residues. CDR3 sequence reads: CARVGELFF. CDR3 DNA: TGTGCCCGCGTCGGGGAGCTGTTTTTT.